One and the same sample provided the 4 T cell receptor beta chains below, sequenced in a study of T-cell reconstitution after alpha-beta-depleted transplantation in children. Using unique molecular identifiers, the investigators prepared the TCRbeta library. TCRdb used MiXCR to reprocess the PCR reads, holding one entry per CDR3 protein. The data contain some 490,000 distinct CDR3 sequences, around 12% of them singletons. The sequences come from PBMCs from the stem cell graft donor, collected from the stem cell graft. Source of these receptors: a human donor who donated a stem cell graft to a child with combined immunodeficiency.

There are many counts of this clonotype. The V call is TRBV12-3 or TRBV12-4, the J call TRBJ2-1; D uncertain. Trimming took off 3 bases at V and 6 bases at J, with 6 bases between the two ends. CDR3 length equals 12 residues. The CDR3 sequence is CASSFSTNEQFF. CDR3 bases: TGTGCCAGCAGTTTCTCAACCAATGAGCAGTTCTTC.

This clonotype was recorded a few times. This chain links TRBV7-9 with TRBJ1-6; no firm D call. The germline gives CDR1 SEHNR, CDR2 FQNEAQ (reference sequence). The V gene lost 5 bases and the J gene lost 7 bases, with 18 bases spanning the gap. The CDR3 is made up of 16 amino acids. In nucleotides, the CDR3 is TGTGCCAGCAGCGTACCTACGTGGGGAGTAAATTCACCCCTCCACTTT. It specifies CASSVPTWGVNSPLHF.

In nucleotides, the CDR3 is TGCGCCAGCAGCCCCCATATAGCGGAAAACTCCTACAATGAGCAGTTCTTC. It is translated as CASSPHIAENSYNEQFF. V usage is TRBV5-1 and J usage is TRBJ2-1; D may be TRBD2 (6 bases). Trimming removed 4 bases at V and 0 bases at J, with 17 bases between. The CDR3 totals 17 residues. Germline V gives CDR1 SGHRS, CDR2 YFSETQ.

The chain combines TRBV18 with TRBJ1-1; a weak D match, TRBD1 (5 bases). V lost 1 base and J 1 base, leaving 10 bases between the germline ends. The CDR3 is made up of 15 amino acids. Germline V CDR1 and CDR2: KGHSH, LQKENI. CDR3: CASSPLKGPNTEAFF. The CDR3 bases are TGTGCCAGCTCACCACTCAAGGGACCGAACACTGAAGCTTTCTTT.